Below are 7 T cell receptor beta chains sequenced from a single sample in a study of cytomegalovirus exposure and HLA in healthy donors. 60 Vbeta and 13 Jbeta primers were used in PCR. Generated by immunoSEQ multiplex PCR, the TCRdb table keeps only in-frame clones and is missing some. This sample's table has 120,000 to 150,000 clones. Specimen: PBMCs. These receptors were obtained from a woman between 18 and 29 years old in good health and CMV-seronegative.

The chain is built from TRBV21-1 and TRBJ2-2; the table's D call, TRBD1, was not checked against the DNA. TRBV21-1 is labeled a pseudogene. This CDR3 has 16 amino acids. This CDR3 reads CASPYAGGGSTGELFF. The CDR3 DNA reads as TGTGCCAGCCCTTACGCCGGAGGGGGCAGCACCGGGGAGCTGTTTTTT.

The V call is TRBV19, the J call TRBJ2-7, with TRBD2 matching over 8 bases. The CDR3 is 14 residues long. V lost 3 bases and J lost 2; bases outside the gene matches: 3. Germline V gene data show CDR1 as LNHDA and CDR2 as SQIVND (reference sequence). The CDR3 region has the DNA TGTGCCAGTAGTATGTCCGGGGGGGCCTACGAGCAGTACTTC. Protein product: CASSMSGGAYEQYF.

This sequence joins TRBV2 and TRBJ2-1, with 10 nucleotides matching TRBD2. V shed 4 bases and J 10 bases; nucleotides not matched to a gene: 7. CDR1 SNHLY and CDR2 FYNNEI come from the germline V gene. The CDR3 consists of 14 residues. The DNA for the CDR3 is TGTGCCAGCAGTGGGTCTAGCGGGAGATGGGAGCAGTTCTTC. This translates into CASSGSSGRWEQFF. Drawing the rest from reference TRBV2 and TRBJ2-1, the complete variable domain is EPEVTQTPSHQVTQMGQEVILRCVPISNHLYFYWYRQILGQKVEFLVSFYNNEISEKSEIFDDQFSVERPDGSNFTLKIRSTKLEDSAMYFCASSGSSGRWEQFFGPGTRLTVL.

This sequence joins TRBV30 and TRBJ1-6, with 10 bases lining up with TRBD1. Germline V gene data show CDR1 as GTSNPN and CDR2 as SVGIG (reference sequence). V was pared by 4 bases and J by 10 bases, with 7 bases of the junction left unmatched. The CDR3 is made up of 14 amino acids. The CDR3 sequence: CAWNSGTGASPLHF. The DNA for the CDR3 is TGTGCCTGGAATAGCGGGACAGGGGCGTCACCCCTCCACTTT.

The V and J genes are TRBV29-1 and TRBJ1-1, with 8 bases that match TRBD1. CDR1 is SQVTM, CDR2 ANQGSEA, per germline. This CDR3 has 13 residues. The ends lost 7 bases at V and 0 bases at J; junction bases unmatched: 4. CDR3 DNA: TGCAGCGCTTCAGGGGGCATGAACACTGAAGCTTTCTTT. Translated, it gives CSASGGMNTEAFF.

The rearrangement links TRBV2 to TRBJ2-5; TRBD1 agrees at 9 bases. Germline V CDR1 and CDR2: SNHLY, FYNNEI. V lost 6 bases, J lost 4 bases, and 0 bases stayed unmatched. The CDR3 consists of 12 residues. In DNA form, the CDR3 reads TGTGCCAGCAGGGACAGGGGAGAGACCCAGTACTTC. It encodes CASRDRGETQYF.

The DNA for the CDR3 is TGTGCCAGCAGGAGGACTAGCTTACTGACATCAAGCTCCTACGAGCAGTACGTC. Its translation is CASRRTSLLTSSSYEQYV. The chain joins TRBV28 to TRBJ2-7; 8 bases fit TRBD2. Germline V CDR1 and CDR2: MDHEN, SYDVKM. This CDR3 spans 18 amino acids. With V trimmed by 6 bases and J by 0 bases, 16 bases remained unmatched.